These T cell receptor beta chains were read from a single sample in a study of blood T cells in healthy people across ages. From the 5' RACE reads, TCRdb called clonotypes with MiXCR, one entry per CDR3 protein. The data show about 1,600,000 distinct CDR3 sequences, 42% seen once. The sequenced sample was blood. Every receptor here comes from a woman younger than 30 in good health. Both conserved end residues are part of each CDR3. A D gene is named only where the DNA matches it firmly. The size of a clone is reported for some rows only, either as once, few or many, or as a class for expanded clones.

TRBV2	-	-	TRBJ2-5	CASSPTRDRGGETQYF	TGTGCCAGCAGTCCTACCCGTGACAGGGGAGGGGAGACCCAGTACTTC
TRBV4-1	-	-	TRBJ2-1	CASSQVVGPDNEQFF	TGCGCCAGCAGCCAAGTAGTGGGTCCCGACAATGAGCAGTTCTTC
TRBV10-3	few	-	TRBJ2-3	CAISEPVLTDTQYF	TGTGCCATCAGTGAACCGGTTCTCACAGATACGCAGTATTTT
TRBV5-1	-	-	TRBJ2-1	CASSLGGYGGNNEQFF	TGCGCCAGCAGCTTGGGCGGGTATGGGGGAAACAATGAGCAGTTCTTC
TRBV15	-	-	TRBJ2-7	CATSRGTWDSYEQYF	TGTGCCACCAGCAGAGGGACTTGGGACTCCTACGAGCAGTACTTC
TRBV10-3	few	TRBD2	TRBJ2-7	CAISGWTSGGSSYNEQYF	TGTGCCATCAGTGGATGGACTAGCGGGGGGAGCTCCTACAATGAGCAGTACTTC
TRBV11-2	-	-	TRBJ2-5	CASGGSGETQYF	TGTGCCAGCGGGGGGTCTGGAGAGACCCAGTACTTC
TRBV27	-	TRBD2	TRBJ2-1	CASSFTLAGGVKYEQFF	TGTGCCAGCAGTTTTACTCTAGCGGGAGGGGTAAAGTATGAGCAGTTCTTC
TRBV15	-	TRBD2	TRBJ2-1	CATSRVGLAGDSYNEQFF	TGTGCCACCAGCAGAGTTGGACTAGCGGGTGACTCCTACAATGAGCAGTTCTTC
TRBV5-1	-	-	TRBJ2-7	CASSFNSGEQYF	TGCGCCAGCAGTTTCAATTCAGGCGAGCAGTACTTC
TRBV7-2	-	-	TRBJ2-7	CASSLGKHPTVGTITYEQYF	TGTGCCAGCAGCTTAGGAAAACACCCAACGGTAGGGACAATCACCTACGAGCAGTACTTC
TRBV7-8	-	-	TRBJ1-1	CASSLQATEAFF	TGTGCCAGCAGCCTCCAGGCCACTGAAGCTTTCTTT
TRBV15	-	TRBD1	TRBJ2-7	CATSGTPGQAYEQYF	TGTGCCACCAGCGGGACCCCGGGACAGGCCTACGAGCAGTACTTC
TRBV21-1	-	-	TRBJ1-6	CASSARDCDNSPLHF	TGTGCCAGCAGCGCCCGGGACTGCGATAATTCACCCCTCCACTTT
TRBV6-5	-	TRBD2	TRBJ2-1	CASSYSGLAGESYYNEQFF	TGTGCCAGCAGTTACTCAGGACTAGCGGGAGAGTCGTACTACAATGAGCAGTTCTTC
TRBV12-3/TRBV12-4	few	-	TRBJ1-1	CASSQPSGVAFF	TGTGCCAGCAGTCAACCCTCCGGAGTAGCTTTCTTT